This TCR beta chain derives from a study of blood T cell repertoires in COVID-19. TCRdb's table, derived via immunoSEQ multiplex PCR, lists solely in-frame clones and lacks some. The sample lists just over 75,000 clones, approximately 84% occurring once. The CDR3 totals 15 residues. Per the germline V gene, CDR1 is SGHTA and CDR2 is FQGNSA. Losses at the gene ends were 6 bases for V and 5 bases for J; bases not matched to a gene: 9. The specimen sequenced was peripheral blood. The V and J genes are TRBV7-2 and TRBJ2-3, with 9 positions matching TRBD2. The source of this sequence is a man aged 60 to 75 with active or convalescent COVID-19. The CDR3 reads CASRSGGGARDTQYF. CDR3 nucleotides: TGTGCCAGCAGGTCGGGCGGGGGGGCGAGAGATACGCAGTATTTT. Full variable domain (rest looked up from reference TRBV7-2 and TRBJ2-3): GAGVSQSPSNKVTEKGKDVELRCDPISGHTALYWYRQSLGQGLEFLIYFQGNSAPDKSGLPSDRFSAERTGGSVSTLTIQRTQQEDSAVYLCASRSGGGARDTQYFGPGTRLTVL.